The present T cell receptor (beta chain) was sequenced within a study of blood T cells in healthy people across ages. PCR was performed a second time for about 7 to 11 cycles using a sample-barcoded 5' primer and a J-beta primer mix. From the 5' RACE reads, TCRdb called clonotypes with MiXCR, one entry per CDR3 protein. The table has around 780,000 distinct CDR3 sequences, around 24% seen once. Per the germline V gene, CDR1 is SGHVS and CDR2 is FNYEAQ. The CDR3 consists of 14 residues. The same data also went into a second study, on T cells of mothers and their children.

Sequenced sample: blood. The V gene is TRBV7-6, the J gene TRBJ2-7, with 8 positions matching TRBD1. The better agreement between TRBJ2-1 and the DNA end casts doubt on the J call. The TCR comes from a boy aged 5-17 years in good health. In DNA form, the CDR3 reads TGTGCCAGCAGTACTCGGACAGGGACACGCGAGCAGTTCTTC. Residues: CASSTRTGTREQFF.